The 8 T cell receptor beta chains given below trace back to one sample, sequenced in a study of low-dose radiotherapy and immunotherapy resistance in tumors. First-strand cDNA relied on TRAV- and TRBV-specific primers spanning alpha and beta chains. Both a constant-region primer and a V-primer adapter served to amplify TCRs across roughly 20 PCR cycles. TCRdb reprocessed the reads with MiXCR, giving one entry per CDR3 protein. The sample lists about 60,000 distinct CDR3 sequences; 20% to 25% were seen once. Regarding time point: before trial treatment. The sequenced sample was PBMCs, obtained before treatment. These receptors came from a male donor with prostate cancer.

This clonotype has just a few counts. The gene calls are TRBV2 and TRBJ1-5, with D possibly matching TRBD1 (6 bases). CDR1 and CDR2 (germline): SNHLY, FYNNEI. This CDR3 comprises 15 residues. Trimming shortened V by 5 bases and J by 4 bases, and 15 bases separated the two germline ends. CDR3 sequence (DNA): TGTGCCAGCAGTATTACCGGGACACTGAATCAGCCCCAGCATTTT. Protein: CASSITGTLNQPQHF. Full variable domain (rest looked up from reference TRBV2 and TRBJ1-5): EPEVTQTPSHQVTQMGQEVILRCVPISNHLYFYWYRQILGQKVEFLVSFYNNEISEKSEIFDDQFSVERPDGSNFTLKIRSTKLEDSAMYFCASSITGTLNQPQHFGDGTRLSIL.

The V call is TRBV7-9, the J call TRBJ1-6; perhaps TRBD1 as D (5 bases). The V end was cut by 1 base, the J end by 10 bases, with 20 bases between. The CDR3 contains 17 residues. Germline CDR1 and CDR2: SEHNR and FQNEAQ (reference sequence). The DNA for the CDR3 is TGTGCCAGCAGCTTAGGCCTGACTGGGACGCGGGGATCACCCCTCCACTTT. Residues: CASSLGLTGTRGSPLHF.

This clonotype came up many times. V is TRBV6-2 or TRBV6-3 and J is TRBJ1-1; 10 nucleotides agree with TRBD1. In germline, CDR1 is MNHEY, CDR2 SVGEGT. V shed 6 bases and J 5 bases; nucleotides not matched to a gene: 18. This CDR3 comprises 18 residues. This CDR3 reads CASSPIPGQGSASTEAFF. DNA of the CDR3: TGTGCCAGCAGCCCGATCCCGGGACAGGGGAGCGCGTCAACTGAAGCTTTCTTT.

This clonotype was seen many times. This sequence joins TRBV7-9 and TRBJ1-1; D is uncertain. The V end was cut by 1 base, the J end by 0 bases, with 6 bases between. This CDR3 has 14 amino acids. Germline V gene lookup returns CDR1 SEHNR and CDR2 FQNEAQ (reference sequence). The CDR3 region has the DNA TGTGCCAGCAGCTTAGGGGGTATGAACACTGAAGCTTTCTTT. It yields the protein CASSLGGMNTEAFF.

In this sample, this clonotype turned up many times. The V gene is TRBV11-2, the J gene TRBJ1-1; possibly TRBD1 for D (6 bases). The V end was cut by 5 bases, the J end by 10 bases, with 17 bases between. Germline CDR1 is SGHAT and CDR2 is FQNNGV. The CDR3 is 13 residues long. The CDR3 protein is CASSHSGVQRAFF. Written as DNA, the CDR3 is TGTGCCAGCAGCCACTCAGGGGTTCAACGAGCTTTCTTT.

This clonotype was detected ten times or more. This chain links TRBV2 with TRBJ2-7; D is undetermined. Between the trimmed V and J ends, which lost 6 bases and 6 bases, there was a span of 9 bases. Germline V gene sequence: CDR1 SNHLY, CDR2 FYNNEI. The CDR3 spans 11 residues. The CDR3 DNA is TGTGCCAGCAGCCCTGGTACCGAGCAGTACTTC. Translation gives CASSPGTEQYF.

In its sample, this clonotype was seen many times. The V gene is TRBV27, the J gene TRBJ1-1, with 7 bases fitting TRBD1. After removal of 5 bases from V and 1 base from J, the junction contained 4 bases not matched to a gene. The CDR3 extends over 14 amino acids. Germline lookup yields CDR1 MNHEY and CDR2 SMNVEV (reference sequence). Here the CDR3 reads CASSVTGANTEAFF. The CDR3 DNA follows: TGTGCCAGCAGTGTTACAGGGGCGAACACTGAAGCTTTCTTT.

Many counts were recorded for this clonotype. This chain joins TRBV5-1 and TRBJ2-1, with TRBD2 identical over 10 bases. J gave up 0 bases and V 4 bases, and 4 bases lay outside the gene matches. The CDR3 has 16 amino acids. Germline V lookup: CDR1 SGHRS, CDR2 YFSETQ. The chain's CDR3 is CASSVVAGGSYNEQFF. In nucleotides, the CDR3 is TGCGCCAGCAGCGTTGTAGCGGGGGGCTCCTACAATGAGCAGTTCTTC.